These T cell receptor beta chains were read from a single sample in a study of blood T cell repertoires in COVID-19. Method: immunoSEQ multiplex PCR; TCRdb's copy keeps in-frame clones and lacks some. Among roughly 150,000 clones listed, 84% were seen once. The sequenced sample consisted of peripheral blood. The receptors originated from a woman older than 75 with COVID-19, enrolled during active disease. Each CDR3 is given with its conserved first and last residue. D genes are given only for firm matches. Expanded clones get a size class; other rows say once, few or many, or leave the size out.

V gene	clone size	J gene	D gene	CDR3 DNA	CDR3 protein
TRBV5-1	NA	TRBJ2-1	NA	TGCGCCAGCAGCTTGGATTTGGCAGGGCGGCAGTTCTTC	CASSLDLAGRQFF
TRBV30	NA	TRBJ2-1	NA	TGTGCCTGGGTAGGGGGTGGGGCCCATTGGGGTGAGCAGTTCTTC	CAWVGGGAHWGEQFF
TRBV5-1	NA	TRBJ1-4	NA	TGCGCCAGCAGCTTTAGTCTCGGGGATGAAAAACTGTTTTTT	CASSFSLGDEKLFF
TRBV2	NA	TRBJ1-2	NA	TGTGCCAGCAGCTACCCCTATGGCTACACCTTC	CASSYPYGYTF
TRBV18	once	TRBJ2-5	NA	TGTGCCAGCGCTCAGGGCCTCCAAGAGACCCAGTACTTC	CASAQGLQETQYF
TRBV25-1	NA	TRBJ2-5	NA	TGTGCCAGCAGCCCGGTCGGAGAGACCCAGTACTTC	CASSPVGETQYF
TRBV3-1/TRBV3-2	NA	TRBJ2-6	NA	TGTGCCAGTGCGAGAAGGGGTAGGTCTGGGGCCAACGTCCTGACTTTC	CASARRGRSGANVLTF
TRBV5-1	NA	TRBJ2-7	NA	TGCGCCAGCAGCTTGGCCCCGGGTTCCGAGCAGTACTTC	CASSLAPGSEQYF
TRBV27	NA	TRBJ2-6	NA	TGTGCCAGCAGTTTTGGAGGCTCTGGGGCCAACGTCCTGACTTTC	CASSFGGSGANVLTF
TRBV7-7	NA	TRBJ2-3	NA	TGTGCCAGCAGCTTAGGGCAGGTCGGCACAGATACGCAGTATTTT	CASSLGQVGTDTQYF